The entry below gives a single T cell receptor (beta chain) sequence along with its context. TCRdb's table, derived via immunoSEQ multiplex PCR, lists solely in-frame clones and lacks some. The table lists approximately 50,000 clones, 85% to 95% of them singletons, with approximately 0.72% in the top ten. The data originate from a study of T cell changes during pregnancy in multiple sclerosis. The sequence was collected from a female donor with multiple sclerosis, enrolled in a pregnancy study. The material sequenced was CD4+ T cells from peripheral blood mononuclear cells, taken in the third trimester of pregnancy.

The CDR3 sequence: CASIPVWTSGSSRNSTDTQYF. CDR3 coding DNA: TGTGCCAGCATCCCCGTGTGGACTAGCGGGAGCAGTAGAAACTCCACAGATACGCAGTATTTT. The chain uses TRBV27 and TRBJ2-3; TRBD2 matches 13 bases. Trimming removed 7 bases from V and 2 bases from J; junction bases left unmatched: 21. CDR3 length equals 21 residues. The V gene's germline CDR1 is MNHEY and CDR2 SMNVEV (reference sequence).